This TCR beta chain came from a study of T cells expressing NK-cell markers. On the study more broadly: Seropositivity for HCMV was found in most of the eight sequenced donors, with one seronegative.

As the method of synthesis, 5'RACE template switching with UMIs yielded TCR beta cDNA. TCRdb reprocessed the 5' RACE reads and stores each CDR3 protein as one record, lacking DNA. The repertoire shows 400,000 or so distinct CDR3 sequences; the top ten hold roughly 10%. The sample comprised blood T cells: a sorted CD56 or NKG2C T cell subset, CD4+ or CD8+ T cells, or bulk PBMC T cells (not recorded which). This TCR came from a woman between 50 and 59 years old in good health.

The CDR3 sequence: CASSPNEVDAGELFF. The chain links TRBV7-2 to TRBJ2-2. Germline V lookup: CDR1 SGHTA, CDR2 FQGNSA. The CDR3 contains 15 residues.